These T cell receptor beta chains were read from a single sample in a study of blood T cells in healthy people across ages. One entry per CDR3 protein results from TCRdb running MiXCR on the 5' RACE reads. The sample consists of roughly 1,800,000 distinct CDR3 sequences, around 50% of them appearing once. The material sequenced was blood. Receptors were obtained from a woman aged 40 to 50 in good health. Each CDR3 is given with its conserved first and last residue. D genes are given only for firm matches. Some rows mark clone size as missing; the rest say once, few, many or name a class of expanded clone.

j_gene: TRBJ1-3
abundance: -
v_gene: TRBV12-5
d_gene: -
CDR3nt: TGTGCTAGTGGACTCGACTCGGACACCCCATACTCTGGAAACACCATATATTTT
CDR3aa: CASGLDSDTPYSGNTIYF

j_gene: TRBJ2-5
abundance: -
v_gene: TRBV6-6
d_gene: -
CDR3nt: TGTGCCAGCACTCCCGAGGTCGAAGGTCCCCAGACCCAGTACTTC
CDR3aa: CASTPEVEGPQTQYF

j_gene: TRBJ2-5
abundance: -
v_gene: TRBV28
d_gene: TRBD1
CDR3nt: TGTGCCAGCAGTTTCCTAACAGGGGCCGTGGAGACCCAGTACTTC
CDR3aa: CASSFLTGAVETQYF

j_gene: TRBJ2-3
abundance: few
v_gene: TRBV7-6
d_gene: TRBD1
CDR3nt: TGTGCCAGCAGCCTGGGACAGGGGATCGCAGATACGCAGTATTTT
CDR3aa: CASSLGQGIADTQYF

j_gene: TRBJ1-2
abundance: -
v_gene: TRBV7-9
d_gene: -
CDR3nt: TGTGCCAGCAGCTTAGAGACCCGAACCAACTATGGCTACACCTTC
CDR3aa: CASSLETRTNYGYTF

j_gene: TRBJ2-1
abundance: few
v_gene: TRBV6-2/TRBV6-3
d_gene: TRBD1
CDR3nt: TGTGCCAGCAGTTTCGACTGGACAGGGGACAATGAGCAGTTCTTC
CDR3aa: CASSFDWTGDNEQFF

j_gene: TRBJ2-1
abundance: few
v_gene: TRBV12-3/TRBV12-4
d_gene: TRBD2
CDR3nt: TGTGCCAGCAGTTTAAGCCCCTCTCTAGCGGGGGTGACATACAATGAGCAGTTCTTC
CDR3aa: CASSLSPSLAGVTYNEQFF

j_gene: TRBJ2-7
abundance: -
v_gene: TRBV5-1
d_gene: -
CDR3nt: TGCGCCAGCAGCTATTCGTCCGACCTGATCGGGGTCGAGCAGTACTTC
CDR3aa: CASSYSSDLIGVEQYF

j_gene: TRBJ1-2
abundance: -
v_gene: TRBV13
d_gene: TRBD1
CDR3nt: TGTGCCAGCAGCGTACAGGGGTCCTATGGCTACACCTTC
CDR3aa: CASSVQGSYGYTF

j_gene: TRBJ2-5
abundance: -
v_gene: TRBV28
d_gene: TRBD1
CDR3nt: TGTGCCAGCTCCGCCACAGGGGCCCTTTCCCTGATCCAAGAGACCCAGTACTTC
CDR3aa: CASSATGALSLIQETQYF

j_gene: TRBJ2-5
abundance: -
v_gene: TRBV13
d_gene: -
CDR3nt: TGTGTCAGTCACCGGGGAGGAGAGACCCAGTACTTC
CDR3aa: CVSHRGGETQYF

j_gene: TRBJ2-5
abundance: few
v_gene: TRBV4-1
d_gene: TRBD1
CDR3nt: TGCGCCAGCAGCCCCCAGGGGGCCGGAGAGACCCAGTACTTC
CDR3aa: CASSPQGAGETQYF

j_gene: TRBJ2-3
abundance: few
v_gene: TRBV6-2/TRBV6-3
d_gene: TRBD1
CDR3nt: TGTGCCAGCAGTTATGGGACAGCGAGGTCAGATACGCAGTATTTT
CDR3aa: CASSYGTARSDTQYF

j_gene: TRBJ1-6
abundance: -
v_gene: TRBV20-1
d_gene: -
CDR3nt: TGCAGTGCTAAAGGGACATCGAATAATTCACCCCTCCACTTT
CDR3aa: CSAKGTSNNSPLHF

j_gene: TRBJ2-1
abundance: few
v_gene: TRBV14
d_gene: -
CDR3nt: TGTGCCAGCAGCCCCACCAGAGGTGGCGAGGCGTTCTTC
CDR3aa: CASSPTRGGEAFF

j_gene: TRBJ2-5
abundance: -
v_gene: TRBV15
d_gene: TRBD1
CDR3nt: TGTGCCACCAGCAGAGCGACAGGGAGAGGAGGAGAGACCCAGTACTTC
CDR3aa: CATSRATGRGGETQYF

j_gene: TRBJ1-5
abundance: -
v_gene: TRBV27
d_gene: -
CDR3nt: TGTGCCAGCAGTCGGCCGGGAAGAGATCAGCCCCAGCATTTT
CDR3aa: CASSRPGRDQPQHF

j_gene: TRBJ2-5
abundance: -
v_gene: TRBV7-2
d_gene: -
CDR3nt: TGTGCCAGCAACTTAGATCGGGGGACGGGGGAGACCCAGTACTTC
CDR3aa: CASNLDRGTGETQYF

j_gene: TRBJ2-3
abundance: -
v_gene: TRBV7-2
d_gene: -
CDR3nt: TGTGCCAGCAGCCGAGCGCCAGGGATAACAGATACGCAGTATTTT
CDR3aa: CASSRAPGITDTQYF

j_gene: TRBJ2-5
abundance: -
v_gene: TRBV7-2
d_gene: -
CDR3nt: TGTGCCAGCAGCCCAAATCCCGGGACCCAAGAGACCCAGTACTTC
CDR3aa: CASSPNPGTQETQYF

j_gene: TRBJ2-3
abundance: -
v_gene: TRBV10-3
d_gene: TRBD1
CDR3nt: TGTGCCATCAACCGGGACAGGGGCCCAGATACGCAGTATTTT
CDR3aa: CAINRDRGPDTQYF

j_gene: TRBJ2-3
abundance: few
v_gene: TRBV2
d_gene: -
CDR3nt: TGTGCCAGCGGAAGCCCATACAGAGATACGCAGTATTTT
CDR3aa: CASGSPYRDTQYF

j_gene: TRBJ2-1
abundance: few
v_gene: TRBV27
d_gene: -
CDR3nt: TGTGCCAGCAGTCCACTAAGGGGGTACAATGAGCAGTTCTTC
CDR3aa: CASSPLRGYNEQFF

j_gene: TRBJ1-1
abundance: few
v_gene: TRBV2
d_gene: -
CDR3nt: TGTGCCAGCAGTGAGGCCCGGGCCACTGAAGCTTTCTTT
CDR3aa: CASSEARATEAFF

j_gene: TRBJ2-1
abundance: -
v_gene: TRBV7-6
d_gene: -
CDR3nt: TGTGCCAGCAGCTTCCACAGGACCTATGAGCAGTTCTTC
CDR3aa: CASSFHRTYEQFF

j_gene: TRBJ2-1
abundance: -
v_gene: TRBV28
d_gene: TRBD2
CDR3nt: TGTGCCAGCAGAGAGCGGGGGGGCGGGGATGAGCAGTTCTTC
CDR3aa: CASRERGGGDEQFF

j_gene: TRBJ1-5
abundance: -
v_gene: TRBV20-1
d_gene: -
CDR3nt: TGCAGTGCTAGACCTCCAGATAGCAATCAGCCCCAGCATTTT
CDR3aa: CSARPPDSNQPQHF

j_gene: TRBJ2-5
abundance: -
v_gene: TRBV12-3/TRBV12-4
d_gene: -
CDR3nt: TGTGCCAGCAGCCTAAGGGAGATACAAGAGACCCAGTACTTC
CDR3aa: CASSLREIQETQYF

j_gene: TRBJ2-5
abundance: few
v_gene: TRBV3-1
d_gene: TRBD2
CDR3nt: TGTGCCAGCAGCCAGATAAGCGGGGGGAGTCAAGAGACCCAGTACTTC
CDR3aa: CASSQISGGSQETQYF

j_gene: TRBJ2-7
abundance: -
v_gene: TRBV10-1
d_gene: TRBD2
CDR3nt: TGCGCCAGCAGTGATGTAGTCCCGGAGCGGGGGGCCTACGAGCAGTACTTC
CDR3aa: CASSDVVPERGAYEQYF

j_gene: TRBJ2-1
abundance: -
v_gene: TRBV12-3/TRBV12-4
d_gene: TRBD1
CDR3nt: TGTGCCAGCAGTTCCAACAGGGGACCCCGACGGGCGAGCTCCTACAATGAGCAGTTCTTC
CDR3aa: CASSSNRGPRRASSYNEQFF

j_gene: TRBJ2-4
abundance: few
v_gene: TRBV28
d_gene: TRBD1
CDR3nt: TGTGCCAGCAGTTTTGTCCTCGGGAAACTGTTTGGGACAGGGAAAGCCAAAAACATTCAGTACTTC
CDR3aa: CASSFVLGKLFGTGKAKNIQYF

j_gene: TRBJ2-3
abundance: -
v_gene: TRBV7-2
d_gene: -
CDR3nt: TGTGCCAGCAGCGGAGGACTCCGCACAGATACGCAGTATTTT
CDR3aa: CASSGGLRTDTQYF

j_gene: TRBJ1-5
abundance: -
v_gene: TRBV3-1
d_gene: -
CDR3nt: TGTGCCAGCAGCCAAGATTTCACTCAGCCCCAGCATTTT
CDR3aa: CASSQDFTQPQHF

j_gene: TRBJ2-3
abundance: -
v_gene: TRBV10-3
d_gene: -
CDR3nt: TGTGCCATCAGTGACCTGGGGGGTAGAGTGTCATCAGATACGCAGTATTTT
CDR3aa: CAISDLGGRVSSDTQYF

j_gene: TRBJ1-2
abundance: -
v_gene: TRBV14
d_gene: -
CDR3nt: TGTGCCAGCAGCACGAACATCTATGGCTACACCTTC
CDR3aa: CASSTNIYGYTF

j_gene: TRBJ2-7
abundance: few
v_gene: TRBV28
d_gene: -
CDR3nt: TGTGCCAGCAGTCAGGGAACCCCAAGCGAGCAGTACTTC
CDR3aa: CASSQGTPSEQYF

j_gene: TRBJ2-1
abundance: -
v_gene: TRBV27
d_gene: TRBD2
CDR3nt: TGTGCCAGCAGCCGGGAACTAGCGGAGAATGAGCAGTTCTTC
CDR3aa: CASSRELAENEQFF

j_gene: TRBJ2-7
abundance: -
v_gene: TRBV20-1
d_gene: -
CDR3nt: TGCAGTGCTAGCCCCGACTATAACTACGAGCAGTACTTC
CDR3aa: CSASPDYNYEQYF

j_gene: TRBJ1-3
abundance: -
v_gene: TRBV20-1
d_gene: TRBD1
CDR3nt: TGCAGTGCGCCTCGGACAGGTTCTGGAAACACCATATATTTT
CDR3aa: CSAPRTGSGNTIYF

j_gene: TRBJ2-3
abundance: few
v_gene: TRBV7-2
d_gene: -
CDR3nt: TGTGCCAGCAGCTTAGACTTGTTGAGCACAGATACGCAGTATTTT
CDR3aa: CASSLDLLSTDTQYF